One sample yielded the 23 T cell receptor beta chains listed below, sequenced in a study of T-cell reconstitution after alpha-beta-depleted transplantation in children (dated by TCRdb to 2016 to 2018). Receptors were amplified or captured by PCR. TCRdb lists the instrument as Illumina HiSeq 2500. Molecular barcoding was employed in the preparation of TCR libraries, with unique molecular identifiers being used to normalize TCRbeta repertoire quantification. The raw public data were reprocessed by TCRdb itself: fastp quality trimming at Q25, MiXCR clonotype calling, in-frame beta chains only. Each CDR3 protein gets just one entry, which takes the most common genes and DNA from the rows behind it. The sample records a few hundred thousand distinct CDR3 sequences, 25% to 30% of which are singletons. Of the sample, about 35% is held by the ten largest clones. The sample's treatment or condition label is to be understood as: allogeneic hematopoietic cell transplantation with graft depleted of TCRalphabeta T cells and CD19 B cells.

The sequencing here drew on PBMCs, taken before TCRalphabeta/CD19-depleted stem cell transplant. The receptors here all came from a boy in the first two years of life with Wiskott-Aldrich syndrome, due to receive a stem cell transplant.

This clonotype was seen more than once but under ten times. The V call is TRBV7-9, the J call TRBJ2-1; TRBD2 aligns across 8 bases. After removal of 3 bases from V and 6 bases from J, the junction contained 10 bases not matched to a gene. The CDR3 extends over 16 amino acids. CDR1 is SEHNR, CDR2 FQNEAQ, per germline (reference sequence). CDR3 DNA sequence: TGTGCCAGCAGCTTTGTCCTAGCGGGCCCGACCAATGAGCAGTTCTTC. Translation gives CASSFVLAGPTNEQFF.

The V gene is TRBV27, the J gene TRBJ1-6, with TRBD1 matching 8 bases. The germline V gene encodes CDR1 MNHEY and CDR2 SMNVEV (reference sequence). The CDR3 covers 15 residues. Germline trimming cut 5 bases from V and 10 bases from J; bases unmatched to any gene: 10. The chain's CDR3 is CASSPQGAGWSPLHF. CDR3 nucleotides: TGTGCCAGCAGTCCGCAGGGGGCAGGATGGTCACCCCTCCACTTT.

V and J are TRBV5-1 and TRBJ2-1; D possibly corresponds to TRBD2 (6 bases). With 2 bases removed from V and 0 bases from J, the gap between germline ends came to 12 bases. The CDR3 is made up of 16 amino acids. CDR1 SGHRS and CDR2 YFSETQ come from the germline V gene. In DNA, the CDR3 is TGCGCCAGCAGCTTATTAGCGGAAAGCTCCTACAATGAGCAGTTCTTC. Translated: CASSLLAESSYNEQFF.

Only a few counts were recorded for this clonotype. Here the CDR3 reads CASSLGTSGWGNNEQFF. For the CDR3, the DNA is TGCGCCAGCAGCCTAGGGACTAGCGGGTGGGGAAACAATGAGCAGTTCTTC. V is TRBV5-1 and J is TRBJ2-1; 12 bases map to TRBD2. Germline V gene data show CDR1 as SGHRS and CDR2 as YFSETQ. Unmatched junction bases numbered 10, after V lost 4 bases and J lost 5 bases. CDR3 size: 17 residues. Complete variable domain (other parts from reference TRBV5-1 and TRBJ2-1): KAGVTQTPRYLIKTRGQQVTLSCSPISGHRSVSWYQQTPGQGLQFLFEYFSETQRNKGNFPGRFSGRQFSNSRSEMNVSTLELGDSALYLCASSLGTSGWGNNEQFFGPGTRLTVL.

The rearrangement links TRBV20-1 to TRBJ2-1; 9 positions agree with TRBD2. This CDR3 spans 15 amino acids. Trimming removed 5 bases from V and 8 bases from J; junction bases left unmatched: 13. Germline CDR1 DFQATT, CDR2 SNEGSKA (reference sequence). The CDR3 nucleotides are TGCAGTGCTCGACATCCTAGCGGGATGGTCTATGAGCAGTTCTTC. This translates into CSARHPSGMVYEQFF.

This clonotype turned up a few times. CDR3 DNA: TGTGCCATCAGTGAGGGTTGGGGGGCCAAAAACATTCAGTACTTC. Encoded protein: CAISEGWGAKNIQYF. This chain connects TRBV10-3 to TRBJ2-4, with D perhaps being TRBD1 or TRBD2 (5 bases each). This CDR3 has 15 residues. Looked up from germline, CDR1 is ENHRY and CDR2 is SYGVKD. Trimming stripped 2 bases from V and 1 base from J, with 9 bases between.

This clonotype was observed a handful of times. The genes are TRBV5-1 and TRBJ2-7, with 10 positions matching TRBD2. The CDR3 has 14 residues. V trimming: 4 bases; J trimming: 1 base; junction bases outside the gene matches: 2. The germline V gene has CDR1 SGHRS and CDR2 YFSETQ. The CDR3 spells CASSGSGRSYEQYF. CDR3 nucleotide sequence: TGCGCCAGCAGCGGTAGCGGGAGGTCCTACGAGCAGTACTTC. Full variable domain (remainder filled in from reference TRBV5-1 and TRBJ2-7): KAGVTQTPRYLIKTRGQQVTLSCSPISGHRSVSWYQQTPGQGLQFLFEYFSETQRNKGNFPGRFSGRQFSNSRSEMNVSTLELGDSALYLCASSGSGRSYEQYFGPGTRLTVT.

The chain recombines TRBV5-1 with TRBJ1-5; no clear D gene. The CDR3 runs to 15 residues. V lost 2 bases and J 7 bases, leaving 16 bases between the germline ends. From germline, CDR1 is SGHRS and CDR2 YFSETQ. DNA of the CDR3: TGCGCCAGCAGCTTAGAGGGAGCAAGGGAACAGCCCCAGCATTTT. This sequence encodes CASSLEGAREQPQHF.

This clonotype has just one count. The rearrangement joins TRBV14 to TRBJ2-2; D call uncertain. CDR1 SGHDN and CDR2 FVKESK come from the germline V gene. Trimming took off 2 bases at V and 1 base at J, with 11 bases between the two ends. This CDR3 spans 16 amino acids. The CDR3 reads CASSQLSTGNTGELFF. CDR3 bases: TGTGCCAGCAGCCAATTGTCGACGGGGAACACCGGGGAGCTGTTTTTT.

This chain joins TRBV20-1 and TRBJ2-5; tentative D call: TRBD2 (5 bases). V lost 3 bases, J lost 1 base, and 12 bases lay in between. The CDR3 runs to 14 residues. The V gene's germline CDR1 is DFQATT and CDR2 SNEGSKA (reference sequence). The CDR3 here is CSASNLLGQETQYF. The CDR3 DNA reads TGCAGTGCTAGCAATTTACTAGGCCAAGAGACCCAGTACTTC.

The sample holds a few counts of this clonotype. One end of the junction varies from germline; a read error may be responsible. The J gene is TRBJ2-1, the V gene TRBV5-1; 8 nucleotides match TRBD1. Per germline, CDR1 SGHRS and CDR2 YFSETQ. CDR3 size: 13 residues. CDR3 in DNA: TGCGCCAGCAGCCCAGGACAGGGTTATAGAATGATCTTC. It codes for CASSPGQGYRMIF.

V usage is TRBV20-1 and J usage is TRBJ2-2; no definite D call. V was shortened by 3 bases and J by 0 bases, with 8 bases between the two germline ends. Germline V CDR1 and CDR2: DFQATT, SNEGSKA (reference sequence). CDR3 size: 14 residues. CDR3 sequence: CSASLVPNTGELFF. The CDR3 coding sequence is TGCAGTGCTAGTTTGGTCCCGAACACCGGGGAGCTGTTTTTT.

This clonotype was picked up a small number of times. The chain carries TRBV4-2 and TRBJ2-1; 9 bases align to TRBD2. V was pared by 1 base and J by 7 bases, with 11 bases of the junction left unmatched. Germline V gene data show CDR1 as LGHNA and CDR2 as YNFKEQ. This CDR3 comprises 17 residues. CDR3 sequence: CASSQARPGLARNEQFF. The CDR3 DNA sequence: TGTGCCAGCAGCCAAGCTAGGCCGGGACTAGCCAGGAATGAGCAGTTCTTC.

The rearrangement links TRBV7-9 to TRBJ2-1, with 7 bases lining up with TRBD1. The junction had 4 bases not matched to a gene; V was cut back by 2 bases and J by 3 bases. Germline values: CDR1 SEHNR, CDR2 FQNEAQ (reference sequence). The CDR3 covers 15 residues. The CDR3 sequence is CASSLLGQDYNEQFF. DNA for the CDR3: TGTGCCAGCAGCTTACTTGGACAGGACTACAATGAGCAGTTCTTC.

This clonotype was picked up a small number of times. The chain is built from TRBV19 and TRBJ1-1; possibly TRBD1 for D (6 bases). The CDR3 runs to 14 residues. Trimming removed 6 bases from V and 1 base from J, with 12 bases in between. Germline CDR1 reads LNHDA; CDR2 reads SQIVND (reference sequence). The CDR3 reads CASSDGQTNTEAFF. The CDR3 DNA sequence: TGTGCCAGTAGCGATGGACAGACGAACACTGAAGCTTTCTTT.

There are a few counts of this clonotype. CDR3 DNA sequence: TGCGCCAGCAGCTTGGGGCTAGCGGGAATGTCCTACAATGAGCAGTTCTTC. Translating it yields CASSLGLAGMSYNEQFF. This chain uses TRBV5-1 with TRBJ2-1, with TRBD2 identical over 9 bases. J lost 1 base, V lost 0 bases, and 5 bases had no gene match. CDR3 length: 17 amino acids. The germline gives CDR1 SGHRS, CDR2 YFSETQ.

This clonotype was picked up a small number of times. The V call is TRBV15, the J call TRBJ2-1, with D possibly TRBD2 on 6 matching bases. V was pared by 5 bases and J by 4 bases, with 18 bases between. This CDR3 has 16 residues. Germline assignment: CDR1 LNHNV and CDR2 YYDKDF (reference sequence). CDR3 region: CATSQRTGERYNEQFF. In DNA, the CDR3 is TGTGCCACCAGCCAGAGGACGGGAGAGAGATACAATGAGCAGTTCTTC.

This clonotype was recorded a few times. This chain uses TRBV5-1 with TRBJ2-5; 8 bases are a match to TRBD2. This CDR3 spans 17 amino acids. V lost 2 bases to trimming and J lost 3 bases; unmatched junction nucleotides: 12. Looked up from germline, CDR1 is SGHRS and CDR2 is YFSETQ. The CDR3 DNA reads as TGCGCCAGCAGCTTTTTGGGTAGCGGGAAGGCAGAAGAGACCCAGTACTTC. It encodes CASSFLGSGKAEETQYF.

The chain combines TRBV19 with TRBJ1-2, with 7 bases fitting TRBD1. The CDR3 runs to 13 residues. The germline V gene encodes CDR1 LNHDA and CDR2 SQIVND (reference sequence). V lost 5 bases and J lost 6; bases outside the gene matches: 6. The DNA for the CDR3 is TGTGCCAGTAGTTCGACAGGGTTGGATGGCTACACCTTC. It specifies CASSSTGLDGYTF.

The CDR3 sequence: CASSRGINTGELFF. CDR3 nucleotide sequence: TGTGCCAGCAGTAGGGGGATTAACACCGGGGAGCTGTTTTTT. The rearrangement uses TRBV7-6 and TRBJ2-2; the D gene is possibly TRBD1 (6 bases). V dropped 6 bases and J dropped 2 bases, with 10 bases sitting between them. The germline CDR1 and CDR2 sequences are SGHVS and FNYEAQ. The CDR3 covers 14 residues.

The genes are TRBV29-1 and TRBJ2-1, with a weak D call TRBD2 (5 bases). CDR1 and CDR2 from the germline V gene are SQVTM and ANQGSEA. The CDR3 runs 11 residues. With 6 bases removed from V and 8 bases from J, the gap between germline ends came to 11 bases. In DNA, the CDR3 is TGCAGCGTCGCTAGCTTTTATGAGCAGTTCTTC. Encoded protein: CSVASFYEQFF.

This clonotype showed up just a few times. The rearrangement joins TRBV9 to TRBJ1-2; TRBD1 might be the D (5 bases). V was cut by 2 bases and J by 5 bases, with 7 bases left in between. CDR1 and CDR2 (germline): SGDLS, YYNGEE. This CDR3 has 12 amino acids. This CDR3 reads CASSVDSYGYTF. The CDR3 region has the DNA TGTGCCAGCAGCGTCGACAGTTATGGCTACACCTTC.

The chain employs TRBV10-3 and TRBJ1-4, with D uncertain. The CDR3 runs 12 residues. V lost 8 bases and J lost 6, with 10 bases in between. Germline CDR1 ENHRY, CDR2 SYGVKD. The DNA for the CDR3 is TGTGCCATCGGGTTGGGTGATGAAAAACTGTTTTTT. This codes for CAIGLGDEKLFF.